The 28 T cell receptor beta chains presented below share a single source sample, sequenced in a study of blood T cell repertoires in COVID-19. Method: immunoSEQ multiplex PCR; TCRdb's copy keeps in-frame clones and lacks some. There are approximately 130,000 clones in the sample; 80% to 85% occur only once, and 15% to 20% lies in the top ten. Sequenced sample: PBMCs or T cells enriched from blood (not recorded which). All receptors derive from a young man who had recovered from COVID-19.

This clone was seen a handful of times. The V gene is TRBV9, the J gene TRBJ2-5; 7 bases agree with TRBD2. Unmatched junction bases numbered 4, after V lost 4 bases and J lost 4 bases. Germline-derived CDR1 and CDR2 are SGDLS and YYNGEE. The CDR3 length is 13 residues. The CDR3 is CASSRTGGETQYF. The CDR3 DNA sequence: TGTGCCAGCAGCCGGACGGGGGGAGAGACCCAGTACTTC.

The chain recombines TRBV12-3 or TRBV12-4 with TRBJ2-4; D is perhaps TRBD2 (6 bases). V was shortened by 3 bases and J by 8 bases, with 8 bases between the two germline ends. CDR3 size: 12 residues. The CDR3 loop is CASSFGGDIQYF. The DNA for the CDR3 is TGTGCCAGCAGTTTCGGGGGAGACATTCAGTACTTC.

This clone has a handful of counts. The chain links TRBV4-2 to TRBJ2-3; D uncertain. The germline CDR1 and CDR2 sequences are LGHNA and YNFKEQ. V shed 2 bases and J shed 6 bases, with 24 bases lying between them. The CDR3 runs to 18 residues. This CDR3 is CASSQSPPLPTTSDTQYF. The CDR3 DNA reads TGTGCCAGCAGCCAATCCCCCCCCCTCCCTACCACTTCGGATACGCAGTATTTT.

This chain joins TRBV6-5 and TRBJ2-5; perhaps TRBD2 as D (5 bases). The CDR3 is 16 residues long. CDR1 is MNHEY, CDR2 SVGAGI, per germline. Trimming left V 2 bases short and J 1 base short, with 14 bases between. CDR3 amino acids: CASSYTSPRPQETQYF. Written as DNA, the CDR3 is TGTGCCAGCAGTTACACTAGTCCACGGCCCCAAGAGACCCAGTACTTC.

The chain joins TRBV20-1 to TRBJ1-1; D possibly corresponds to TRBD1 (5 bases). The V gene lost 6 bases and the J gene lost 7 bases, with 12 bases spanning the gap. Germline V gene lookup returns CDR1 DFQATT and CDR2 SNEGSKA (reference sequence). This CDR3 contains 11 residues. Here the CDR3 reads CSAPDRFEAFF. The CDR3 DNA follows: TGCAGTGCCCCCGACAGATTTGAAGCTTTCTTT.

The chain is built from TRBV9 and TRBJ2-1; 9 bases map to TRBD2. Germline lookup yields CDR1 SGDLS and CDR2 YYNGEE. The V segment lost 0 bases and the J segment 3 bases; nucleotides outside the gene matches: 10. There are 18 residues in the CDR3. The CDR3 protein is CASSVATPSGRIYNEQFF. As DNA, the CDR3 is TGTGCCAGCAGCGTAGCTACCCCGAGCGGGAGGATCTACAATGAGCAGTTCTTC.

The J gene is TRBJ1-5, the V gene TRBV3-1 (or the pseudogene TRBV3-2); no clear D. CDR1 and CDR2 from the germline V gene are LGHDT and YNNKEL (reference sequence). V was clipped by 1 base and J by 3 bases, with 10 bases between them. The CDR3 consists of 15 residues. The CDR3 DNA reads as TGTGCCAGCAGCCAAGGGCCATTATCCAATCAGCCCCAGCATTTT. Residues: CASSQGPLSNQPQHF.

V and J are TRBV9 and TRBJ2-2; D remains ambiguous. The germline gives CDR1 SGDLS, CDR2 YYNGEE. The CDR3 consists of 14 residues. Trimming took off 0 bases at V and 3 bases at J, with 6 bases between the two ends. CDR3 in amino acids: CASSVGQYTGELFF. DNA for the CDR3: TGTGCCAGCAGCGTAGGTCAGTACACCGGGGAGCTGTTTTTT.

The chain joins TRBV7-2 to TRBJ2-1; D may be TRBD2 (6 bases). The CDR3 is made up of 14 amino acids. Trimming removed 7 bases at V and 3 bases at J, with 13 bases between. Germline values: CDR1 SGHTA, CDR2 FQGNSA. CDR3 residues: CASTLGGYYNEQFF. The CDR3 nucleotides are TGTGCCAGCACCCTGGGGGGTTACTACAATGAGCAGTTCTTC.

The V gene is TRBV12-3 or TRBV12-4, the J gene TRBJ2-7; D is unresolved. The CDR3 totals 13 residues. The V end was cut by 6 bases, the J end by 0 bases, with 9 bases between. The CDR3: CASSPPSSYEQYF. The CDR3 DNA is TGTGCCAGCAGCCCCCCTAGCTCCTACGAGCAGTACTTC.

This clone was seen just once. The chain links TRBV30 to TRBJ1-6; D might be TRBD1 (6 bases). The CDR3 is 15 residues long. V was pared by 3 bases and J by 6 bases, with 15 bases between. Germline V CDR1 and CDR2: GTSNPN, SVGIG (reference sequence). The CDR3, as DNA: TGTGCCTGGAGCCAACCGACAGGACTTAATTCACCCCTCCACTTT. Amino acid sequence: CAWSQPTGLNSPLHF.

The chain carries TRBV5-4 and TRBJ2-5; D unresolved. The CDR3 spans 12 residues. In germline, CDR1 is SGHNT, CDR2 YYREEE (reference sequence). Trimming removed 4 bases at V and 11 bases at J, with 15 bases between. The CDR3 sequence is CASSQNGLRQYF. Written as DNA, the CDR3 is TGTGCCAGCAGCCAAAATGGTTTGAGGCAGTACTTC.

The CDR3 sequence: CASSDQGARYSPLHF. The DNA for the CDR3 is TGTGCCAGCAGTGACCAAGGGGCTCGGTACTCACCCCTCCACTTT. The gene calls are TRBV6-4 and TRBJ1-6; a weak D match, TRBD1 (5 bases). CDR3 size: 15 residues. The V gene's germline CDR1 is MRHNA and CDR2 SNTAGT. Trimming left V 2 bases short and J 10 bases short, with 15 bases between.

The chain is built from TRBV6-1 and TRBJ1-1, with unresolved D. Germline V gene sequence: CDR1 MNHNS, CDR2 SASEGT. The CDR3 sequence is 15 residues long. V was trimmed by 3 bases and J by 4 bases, leaving 15 bases between them. The CDR3 region has the DNA TGTGCCAGCAGTGAGGACGCCTGGAGGCCCACTGAAGCTTTCTTT. This encodes CASSEDAWRPTEAFF.

The chain joins TRBV2 to TRBJ2-2, with D hard to call. Germline V gives CDR1 SNHLY, CDR2 FYNNEI. Deletions cut 4 bases from V and 7 bases from J, with 7 bases between. The CDR3 spans 12 residues. CDR3: CASSGDIGELFF. CDR3 coding DNA: TGTGCCAGCAGTGGTGACATCGGGGAGCTGTTTTTT.

The chain employs TRBV6-2 or TRBV6-3 and TRBJ2-5; a weak D match, TRBD1 (6 bases). This CDR3 is built from 14 residues. From germline, CDR1 is MNHEY and CDR2 SVGEGT. The V gene lost 5 bases and the J gene lost 4 bases, with 14 bases spanning the gap. The CDR3 DNA follows: TGTGCCAGCAGTCTAACAGGGTACTCAGAGACCCAGTACTTC. Amino acids: CASSLTGYSETQYF.

This clone was seen only a few times. The gene calls are TRBV6-5 and TRBJ1-5; no definite D call. Germline V gene data show CDR1 as MNHEY and CDR2 as SVGAGI. This CDR3 has 15 residues. The V end lost 8 bases, the J end lost 1 base, and 15 bases lay between the germline ends. DNA for the CDR3: TGTGCCAGCCGGAGGGAGGGTAAGAGCAATCAGCCCCAGCATTTT. It codes for CASRREGKSNQPQHF.

This chain links TRBV12-3 or TRBV12-4 with TRBJ2-5; 7 positions agree with TRBD2. The CDR3 extends over 12 amino acids. The J segment lost 7 bases and the V segment lost 6 bases, leaving 5 bases of the junction unmatched. CDR3 nucleotides: TGTGCCAGCAGATCGCCGGGGGGGACCCAGTACTTC. Translated: CASRSPGGTQYF.

The chain has TRBV5-1 and TRBJ1-1; 7 positions match TRBD1. This CDR3 spans 15 amino acids. V dropped 2 bases and J dropped 3; count of bases not matched to a gene: 7. Germline CDR1 reads SGHRS; CDR2 reads YFSETQ. CDR3 bases: TGCGCCAGCAGCTTACGACAGGGAGGAGACACTGAAGCTTTCTTT. Translated: CASSLRQGGDTEAFF.

This clone is a singleton in its sample. The gene calls are TRBV18 and TRBJ2-5, with TRBD1 matching over 12 bases. Trimming removed 3 bases from V and 1 base from J; junction bases left unmatched: 9. The CDR3 extends over 18 amino acids. Germline V lookup: CDR1 KGHSH, CDR2 LQKENI. The CDR3 spells CASSPYPGQGASQETQYF. The CDR3 DNA is TGTGCCAGCTCACCCTACCCGGGACAGGGGGCGTCCCAAGAGACCCAGTACTTC. The full variable domain, in which reference TRBV18 and TRBJ2-5 provide the parts outside the CDR3, is NAGVMQNPRHLVRRRGQEARLRCSPMKGHSHVYWYRQLPEEGLKFMVYLQKENIIDESGMPKERFSAEFPKEGPSILRIQQVVRGDSAAYFCASSPYPGQGASQETQYFGPGTRLLVL.

V gene TRBV18 combines with J gene TRBJ1-2, with TRBD1 as a possible D gene (5 bases). With 4 bases removed from V and 8 bases from J, the gap between germline ends came to 8 bases. Germline V lookup: CDR1 KGHSH, CDR2 LQKENI. The CDR3 consists of 11 residues. CDR3 coding DNA: TGTGCCAGCTCACTCCAGGGCGGCTACACCTTC. Encoded protein: CASSLQGGYTF.

The rearrangement uses TRBV11-2 and TRBJ1-2; tentatively, D is TRBD1 (6 bases). Germline values: CDR1 SGHAT, CDR2 FQNNGV. The CDR3 sequence is 16 residues long. The V end was cut by 0 bases, the J end by 4 bases, with 15 bases between. CDR3: CASSLERVRQVYGYTF. In DNA form, the CDR3 reads TGTGCCAGCAGCTTAGAGCGAGTCAGACAGGTCTATGGCTACACCTTC. Based on the CDR3 plus reference TRBV11-2 and TRBJ1-2, the full variable domain is EAGVAQSPRYKIIEKRQSVAFWCNPISGHATLYWYQQILGQGPKLLIQFQNNGVVDDSQLPKDRFSAERLKGVDSTLKIQPAKLEDSAVYLCASSLERVRQVYGYTFGSGTRLTVV.

The chain employs TRBV2 and TRBJ1-2; possible D gene TRBD1, 5 bases. The CDR3 extends over 11 amino acids. V dropped 7 bases and J dropped 7 bases, with 10 bases sitting between them. Germline lookup yields CDR1 SNHLY and CDR2 FYNNEI. The CDR3 loop reads CASTWRGGYTF. Written as DNA, the CDR3 is TGTGCCAGCACGTGGAGGGGTGGCTACACCTTC.

The rearrangement links TRBV2 to TRBJ2-3, with TRBD2 matching over 7 bases. Germline CDR1 reads SNHLY; CDR2 reads FYNNEI. The CDR3 runs to 15 residues. J lost 9 bases, V lost 5 bases, and 14 bases had no gene match. The DNA of the CDR3 is TGTGCCAGCAGTTCCACGGGGGGATCCCGTCGCACGCAGTATTTT. It yields the protein CASSSTGGSRRTQYF.

DNA for the CDR3: TGCGCCAGCAGCCAAGATGAGGGCAGGGGGATCTATGGCTACACCTTC. Its protein is CASSQDEGRGIYGYTF. This chain links TRBV4-1 with TRBJ1-2, with 7 bases aligning to TRBD1. Germline CDR1 and CDR2: MGHRA and YSYEKL. This CDR3 contains 16 residues. V shed 0 bases and J 4 bases; nucleotides not matched to a gene: 8.

The V gene is TRBV28, the J gene TRBJ1-2; 11 bases match TRBD1. Losses at the gene ends were 6 bases for V and 4 bases for J; bases not matched to a gene: 13. The length of the CDR3 is 17 residues. Germline CDR1 and CDR2: MDHEN and SYDVKM. The CDR3 reads CASRAGTGGSAPYGYTF. In DNA, the CDR3 is TGTGCCAGCAGAGCCGGGACAGGGGGATCAGCCCCCTATGGCTACACCTTC.

The V gene is TRBV28, the J gene TRBJ1-1, with D possibly matching TRBD1 (6 bases). In germline, CDR1 is MDHEN, CDR2 SYDVKM. The CDR3 totals 16 residues. The V gene lost 4 bases and the J gene lost 1 base, with 16 bases spanning the gap. The CDR3 region is CASSSTLQGQNTEAFF. DNA for the CDR3: TGTGCCAGCAGTTCTACCCTGCAGGGACAGAACACTGAAGCTTTCTTT.

This sequence joins TRBV7-9 and TRBJ2-5, with D maybe TRBD1 (6 bases). Germline V gene lookup returns CDR1 SEHNR and CDR2 FQNEAQ (reference sequence). This CDR3 has 15 residues. Trimming took 2 bases from V and 2 from J, leaving 12 bases between them. The CDR3 reads CASSLYTGQQETQYF. Here the CDR3 DNA reads TGTGCCAGCAGCTTATATACAGGGCAACAAGAGACCCAGTACTTC.